The 21 T cell receptor beta chains below were found in one sample sequenced in a study of cytotoxic CD8 clonotypes in ibrutinib-treated CLL. Generated by immunoSEQ multiplex PCR, the TCRdb table keeps only in-frame clones and is missing some. The table includes about 160,000 clones, 70% to 90% detected once. The specimen comprised PBMCs, sampled at disease progression, from a patient treated with ibrutinib. The origin of the receptors is a human donor with chronic lymphocytic leukemia.

The chain is built from TRBV15 and TRBJ1-2; unclear D gene. The CDR3 is 14 residues long. V gave up 0 bases and J gave up 1 base, with 6 bases separating them. CDR1 and CDR2 from the germline V gene are LNHNV and YYDKDF (reference sequence). Written as DNA, the CDR3 is TGTGCCACCAGCAGAGACAGTAGTAACTATGGCTACACCTTC. Translated: CATSRDSSNYGYTF.

V is TRBV11-3 and J is TRBJ1-1; 11 bases map to TRBD1. The CDR3 has 15 residues. CDR1 is SGHNT and CDR2 is YENEEA in the germline V gene. J gave up 5 bases and V 5 bases, and 7 bases lay outside the gene matches. Here the CDR3 reads CASSQDRGRVTEAFF. DNA of the CDR3: TGTGCCAGCAGCCAGGACAGGGGGCGGGTGACTGAAGCTTTCTTT.

The V and J genes are TRBV5-1 and TRBJ2-3; no firm D call. Trimming removed 0 bases at V and 2 bases at J, with 13 bases between. CDR3 size: 16 residues. The germline CDR1 and CDR2 sequences are SGHRS and YFSETQ. The CDR3 sequence is CASSLEGRVHTDTQYF. The CDR3 nucleotides read TGCGCCAGCAGCTTGGAGGGTAGGGTACACACAGATACGCAGTATTTT.

This rearrangement joins TRBV19 to TRBJ1-1, with D unclear. The CDR3 is 15 amino acids. Between the trimmed V and J ends, which lost 3 bases and 1 base, there was a span of 12 bases. CDR1 is LNHDA and CDR2 is SQIVND in the germline V gene (reference sequence). CDR3 nucleotides: TGTGCCAGTAGTATGATTCATGAGGAGAACACTGAAGCTTTCTTT. This encodes CASSMIHEENTEAFF.

The J gene is TRBJ2-7, the V gene TRBV4-3; tentatively, D is TRBD2 (5 bases). Between the trimmed V and J ends, which lost 0 bases and 7 bases, there was a span of 13 bases. This CDR3 has 14 amino acids. In germline, CDR1 is LGHNA, CDR2 YSLEER. The CDR3 DNA is TGCGCCAGCAGCCAAGATTTGACGGGAACTGAGCAGTACTTC. Amino acid sequence: CASSQDLTGTEQYF.

This rearrangement joins TRBV6-6 to TRBJ2-7; weak D call: TRBD1 (6 bases). From germline, CDR1 is MNHNY and CDR2 SVGAGI (reference sequence). The CDR3 is 15 amino acids. Trimming left V 0 bases short and J 1 base short, with 10 bases between. The CDR3 DNA reads as TGTGCCAGCAGTTACTCGCAAACAGGGTCCTACGAGCAGTACTTC. Translated, it gives CASSYSQTGSYEQYF.

The count of this clone is one. This chain joins TRBV5-5 and TRBJ1-3; maybe TRBD1 (6 bases). There are 15 residues in the CDR3. Looked up from germline, CDR1 is SGHKS and CDR2 is YYEKEE (reference sequence). Deletions cut 1 base from V and 4 bases from J, with 12 bases between. CDR3 residues: CASSLTGTDGNTIYF. The CDR3 nucleotides are TGTGCCAGCAGCTTGACAGGGACGGACGGAAACACCATATATTTT.

J is TRBJ1-5 and V is TRBV9, with D uncertain. Per germline, CDR1 SGDLS and CDR2 YYNGEE. The CDR3 covers 17 residues. V lost 2 bases and J lost 3, with 18 bases in between. The CDR3 region has the DNA TGTGCCAGCAGCGTTGGGAGCAGACTCTCAATCAATCAGCCCCAGCATTTT. This gives the protein CASSVGSRLSINQPQHF.

V and J are TRBV19 and TRBJ1-2; D is unresolved. CDR3 length: 13 residues. Between the trimmed V and J ends, which lost 6 bases and 3 bases, there was a span of 11 bases. From germline, CDR1 is LNHDA and CDR2 SQIVND (reference sequence). The DNA of the CDR3 is TGTGCCAGTAGCGTTACGAGGGACTATGGCTACACCTTC. Amino acid sequence: CASSVTRDYGYTF.

The V call is TRBV6-6, the J call TRBJ2-7; 7 nucleotides line up with TRBD1. Trimming at V came to 2 bases and at J to 4 bases, leaving 5 bases not matched to a gene. Germline lookup yields CDR1 MNHNY and CDR2 SVGAGI (reference sequence). The CDR3 covers 14 residues. The CDR3 coding sequence is TGTGCCAGCAGTTACCCGACAGGGACGTACGAGCAGTACTTC. As protein: CASSYPTGTYEQYF.

This chain links TRBV7-6 with TRBJ2-7; D is undetermined. V was trimmed by 1 base and J by 3 bases, leaving 4 bases between them. The CDR3 contains 12 residues. Germline lookup yields CDR1 SGHVS and CDR2 FNYEAQ. The CDR3 nucleotides are TGTGCCAGCAGCTTAGGGGTCTACGAGCAGTACTTC. It specifies CASSLGVYEQYF. Using reference TRBV7-6 and TRBJ2-7 for the parts outside the CDR3, the full variable domain is GAGVSQSPRYKVTKRGQDVALRCDPISGHVSLYWYRQALGQGPEFLTYFNYEAQQDKSGLPNDRFSAERPEGSISTLTIQRTEQRDSAMYRCASSLGVYEQYFGPGTRLTVT.

This clone came up a few times. The chain links TRBV15 to TRBJ1-2, with 8 bases matching TRBD1. CDR1 and CDR2 from the germline V gene are LNHNV and YYDKDF (reference sequence). V dropped 3 bases and J dropped 3; count of bases not matched to a gene: 3. The CDR3 totals 14 residues. The CDR3 bases are TGTGCCACCAGCAGCAGGGGGCGGGACTATGGCTACACCTTC. It translates to CATSSRGRDYGYTF.

The chain combines TRBV2 with TRBJ2-7; no clear D gene. Germline V gene lookup returns CDR1 SNHLY and CDR2 FYNNEI. The V end was cut by 4 bases, the J end by 0 bases, with 4 bases between. The CDR3 runs to 12 residues. CDR3 sequence: CASSVSSYEQYF. DNA of the CDR3: TGTGCCAGCAGTGTATCCTCCTACGAGCAGTACTTC. Variable domain in full (rest from reference TRBV2 and TRBJ2-7): EPEVTQTPSHQVTQMGQEVILRCVPISNHLYFYWYRQILGQKVEFLVSFYNNEISEKSEIFDDQFSVERPDGSNFTLKIRSTKLEDSAMYFCASSVSSYEQYFGPGTRLTVT.

The rearrangement joins TRBV7-2 to TRBJ1-2, with 7 bases matching TRBD1. The germline V gene encodes CDR1 SGHTA and CDR2 FQGNSA. The CDR3 extends over 14 amino acids. Trimming removed 5 bases from V and 8 bases from J; junction bases left unmatched: 11. This CDR3 is CASSLGTAQRGYTF. The CDR3 region has the DNA TGTGCCAGCAGCCTAGGGACAGCCCAAAGGGGCTACACCTTC.

The chain is built from TRBV4-3 and TRBJ1-1; unclear D gene. Trimming removed 0 bases from V and 4 bases from J, with 15 bases in between. The CDR3 runs 16 residues. The germline gives CDR1 LGHNA, CDR2 YSLEER. The CDR3 DNA reads as TGCGCCAGCAGCCAAGATCGGGCGGGTAGGACCACTGAAGCTTTCTTT. Translating it yields CASSQDRAGRTTEAFF.

The chain recombines TRBV7-9 with TRBJ2-7; tentative D call: TRBD1 (6 bases). V dropped 10 bases and J dropped 2 bases, with 15 bases sitting between them. The germline V gene encodes CDR1 SEHNR and CDR2 FQNEAQ (reference sequence). The CDR3 contains 13 residues. CDR3 sequence reads: CATGRTAAYEQYF. The CDR3 DNA reads TGTGCCACCGGGCGGACAGCAGCCTACGAGCAGTACTTC.

V and J are TRBV6-1 and TRBJ1-2; D ambiguous. The CDR3 runs to 12 residues. V dropped 6 bases and J dropped 5 bases, with 10 bases sitting between them. CDR1 MNHNS and CDR2 SASEGT come from the germline V gene. The CDR3 region has the DNA TGTGCCAGCAGCCTATTTATATATGGCTACACCTTC. As protein: CASSLFIYGYTF.

This rearrangement joins TRBV9 to TRBJ2-5; D might be TRBD2 (7 bases). Germline V gene lookup returns CDR1 SGDLS and CDR2 YYNGEE. The CDR3 totals 15 residues. Trimming pared 3 bases from V and 1 base from J, leaving 13 bases between. The CDR3 sequence is CASSASGGAQETQYF. The CDR3 nucleotides are TGTGCCAGCAGCGCCTCGGGGGGCGCCCAAGAGACCCAGTACTTC.

The chain links TRBV29-1 to TRBJ1-1; D is possibly TRBD1 (5 bases). V lost 4 bases and J lost 0, with 15 bases in between. From germline, CDR1 is SQVTM and CDR2 ANQGSEA. CDR3 size: 15 residues. Here the CDR3 reads CSVGKTGSLNTEAFF. The DNA of the CDR3 is TGCAGCGTTGGGAAAACAGGATCCTTGAACACTGAAGCTTTCTTT.

This sequence joins TRBV5-4 and TRBJ1-3; a possible D gene is TRBD1 (5 bases). CDR1 is SGHNT and CDR2 is YYREEE in the germline V gene (reference sequence). CDR3 length: 15 amino acids. Trimming pared 0 bases from V and 0 bases from J, leaving 7 bases between. CDR3 DNA sequence: TGTGCCAGCAGCTTGGCTGGGGGCTCTGGAAACACCATATATTTT. It translates to CASSLAGGSGNTIYF.

The chain joins TRBV6-5 to TRBJ2-7, with 8 bases fitting TRBD2. The CDR3 is 12 residues long. Germline CDR1 and CDR2: MNHEY and SVGAGI. The V and J ends lost 10 bases and 3 bases, in that order; junction bases with no gene match: 5. CDR3 nucleotides: TGTGCCACCACGGGAGGGGGCTACGAGCAGTACTTC. It is translated as CATTGGGYEQYF.